The clone carrying this TCR beta chain has more than one count but fewer than ten. Its cognate antigen is unknown. The source of the sample is a study of circulating tumor DNA in untreated peripheral T-cell lymphoma. CDR1 and CDR2 (germline): GTSNPN, SVGIG (reference sequence). This CDR3 region has 13 residues. The study's findings and limits: A trend toward worse survival accompanied detectable post-therapy ctDNA. Baseline tissues yielded about 89% and baseline serum around 67% tumor-specific clonotype detection.

TCRdb's copy holds only in-frame clones and misses some; the assay was immunoSEQ multiplex PCR. Among some 530 clones listed, approximately 86% were seen once. The sequencing input was cell-free DNA from blood serum. The TCR was taken from a human donor with peripheral T-cell lymphoma. The chain joins TRBV30 to TRBJ2-7; TRBD2 might be the D (6 bases). The CDR3: CALQRLAMNEQYF. CDR3 sequence (DNA): TGTGCTCTTCAGCGGCTAGCGATGAACGAGCAGTACTTC.